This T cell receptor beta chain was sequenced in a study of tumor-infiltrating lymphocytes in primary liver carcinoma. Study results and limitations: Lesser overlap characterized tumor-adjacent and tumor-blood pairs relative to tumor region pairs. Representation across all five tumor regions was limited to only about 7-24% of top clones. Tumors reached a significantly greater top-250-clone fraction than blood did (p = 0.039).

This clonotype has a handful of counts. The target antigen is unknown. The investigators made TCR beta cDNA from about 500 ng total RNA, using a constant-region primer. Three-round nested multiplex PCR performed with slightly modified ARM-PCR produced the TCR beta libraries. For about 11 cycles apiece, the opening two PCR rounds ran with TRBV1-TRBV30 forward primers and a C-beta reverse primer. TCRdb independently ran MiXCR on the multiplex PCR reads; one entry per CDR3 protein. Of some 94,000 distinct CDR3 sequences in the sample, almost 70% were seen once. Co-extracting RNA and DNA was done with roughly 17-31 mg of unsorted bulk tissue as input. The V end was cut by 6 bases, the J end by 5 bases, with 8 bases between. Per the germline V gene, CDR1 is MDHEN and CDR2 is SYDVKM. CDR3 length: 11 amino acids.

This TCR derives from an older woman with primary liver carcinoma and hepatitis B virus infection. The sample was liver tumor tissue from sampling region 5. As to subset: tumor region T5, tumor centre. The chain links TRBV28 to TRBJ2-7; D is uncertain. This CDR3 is CASRLLHEQYF. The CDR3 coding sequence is TGTGCCAGCAGGCTTCTCCACGAGCAGTACTTC.